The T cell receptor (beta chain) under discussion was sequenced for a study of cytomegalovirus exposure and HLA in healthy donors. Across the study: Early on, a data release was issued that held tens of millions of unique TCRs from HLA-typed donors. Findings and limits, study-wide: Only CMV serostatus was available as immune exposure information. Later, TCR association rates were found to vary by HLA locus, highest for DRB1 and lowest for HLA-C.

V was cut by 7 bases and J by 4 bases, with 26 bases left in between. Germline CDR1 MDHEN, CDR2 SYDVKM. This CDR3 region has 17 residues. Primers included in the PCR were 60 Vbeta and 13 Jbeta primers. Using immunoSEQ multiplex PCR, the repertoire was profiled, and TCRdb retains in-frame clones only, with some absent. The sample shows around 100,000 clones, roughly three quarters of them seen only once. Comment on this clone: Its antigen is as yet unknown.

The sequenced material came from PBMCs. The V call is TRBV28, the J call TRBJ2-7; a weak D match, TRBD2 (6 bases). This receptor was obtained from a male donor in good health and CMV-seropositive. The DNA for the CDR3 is TGTGCCAGCACCCGTTTTGCATACGGGGGACTTTCATACGAGCAGTACTTC. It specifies CASTRFAYGGLSYEQYF.